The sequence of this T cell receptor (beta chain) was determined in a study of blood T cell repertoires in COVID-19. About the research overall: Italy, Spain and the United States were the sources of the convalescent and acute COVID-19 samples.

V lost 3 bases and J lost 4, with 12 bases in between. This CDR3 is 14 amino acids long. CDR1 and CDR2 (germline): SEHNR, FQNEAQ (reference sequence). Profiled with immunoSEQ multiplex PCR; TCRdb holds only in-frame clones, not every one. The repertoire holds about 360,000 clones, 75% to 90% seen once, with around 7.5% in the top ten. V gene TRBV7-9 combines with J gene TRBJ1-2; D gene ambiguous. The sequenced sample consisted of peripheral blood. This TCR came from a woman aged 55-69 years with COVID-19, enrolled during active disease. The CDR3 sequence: CASSLSGRGYGYTF. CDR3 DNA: TGTGCCAGCAGCTTGTCCGGACGGGGCTATGGCTACACCTTC.